Below, 16 T cell receptor beta chains from the same sample are listed, as sequenced in a study of cytotoxic CD8 clonotypes in ibrutinib-treated CLL listed by TCRdb under 2021. Library preparation employed the immunoSEQ multiplex PCR assay. TCRdb carries this immuneACCESS record with in-frame sequences only. Its versions omit some clonotypes, under half of them owing to an unresolved V gene in the studies checked, with the rest unexplained. The sample table lists approximately 330,000 clones, around four fifths of them with a count of one. Of the sample, roughly 7% is held by the ten largest clones. This specimen consisted of PBMCs, obtained before ibrutinib treatment. The receptors were sampled from a human donor with chronic lymphocytic leukemia.

The genes are TRBV18 and TRBJ2-1; weak D call: TRBD2 (6 bases). Germline CDR1 is KGHSH and CDR2 is LQKENI. CDR3 length: 13 amino acids. V was pared by 1 base and J by 5 bases, with 6 bases between. The CDR3: CASSPRGDNEQFF. The CDR3 bases are TGTGCCAGCTCACCACGGGGGGACAATGAGCAGTTCTTC. Using reference TRBV18 and TRBJ2-1 for the parts outside the CDR3, the full variable domain is NAGVMQNPRHLVRRRGQEARLRCSPMKGHSHVYWYRQLPEEGLKFMVYLQKENIIDESGMPKERFSAEFPKEGPSILRIQQVVRGDSAAYFCASSPRGDNEQFFGPGTRLTVL.

The chain carries TRBV11-3 and TRBJ2-1, with 8 bases matching TRBD1. V was clipped by 0 bases and J by 5 bases; unmatched bases: 12. This CDR3 has 18 residues. Per the germline V gene, CDR1 is SGHNT and CDR2 is YENEEA. The chain's CDR3 is CASSLDRGRLAGNNEQFF. CDR3 sequence (DNA): TGTGCCAGCAGCTTAGACAGGGGGCGGCTAGCAGGAAACAATGAGCAGTTCTTC.

This clone appeared once. The CDR3 loop is CASSQVGDSSYEQYF. In nucleotides, the CDR3 is TGCGCCAGCAGCCAAGTAGGGGACAGCTCCTACGAGCAGTACTTC. This sequence joins TRBV4-3 and TRBJ2-7; 7 nucleotides line up with TRBD1. The CDR3 is 15 amino acids. The J segment lost 0 bases and the V segment lost 1 base, leaving 3 bases of the junction unmatched. CDR1 and CDR2 (germline): LGHNA, YSLEER.

In this sample, this clone turned up a few times. The genes are TRBV9 and TRBJ2-7; 10 nucleotides align to TRBD2. Germline values: CDR1 SGDLS, CDR2 YYNGEE. J was trimmed by 2 bases and V by 2 bases; bases with no gene match: 1. The CDR3 has 14 amino acids. DNA for the CDR3: TGTGCCAGCAGCGTTACTAGCGGGACCTACGAGCAGTACTTC. Amino acid sequence: CASSVTSGTYEQYF.

The chain combines TRBV29-1 with TRBJ2-4, with TRBD1 identical over 9 bases. The V gene's germline CDR1 is SQVTM and CDR2 ANQGSEA. The CDR3 has 14 residues. V gave up 6 bases and J gave up 6 bases; unmatched junction bases: 9. The CDR3 reads CSVAPTGGGNIQYF. In nucleotides, the CDR3 is TGCAGCGTGGCCCCTACAGGGGGCGGAAACATTCAGTACTTC.

The rearrangement joins TRBV7-9 to TRBJ1-1; D gene ambiguous. V gave up 3 bases and J gave up 3 bases, with 11 bases separating them. This CDR3 spans 14 amino acids. Germline CDR1 reads SEHNR; CDR2 reads FQNEAQ (reference sequence). The CDR3 DNA reads TGTGCCAGCAGCTTTTTGGACTTCCACACTGAAGCTTTCTTT. Its protein product is CASSFLDFHTEAFF.

This clone was seen only once. The same CDR3 also results from other DNA sequences found in this sample. The V and J genes are TRBV18 and TRBJ1-5; no clear D gene. The CDR3 runs 12 residues. The V end lost 0 bases, the J end lost 7 bases, and 4 bases lay between the germline ends. Germline V gene data show CDR1 as KGHSH and CDR2 as LQKENI. DNA of the CDR3: TGTGCCAGCTCACCACCAAACCAGCCCCAGCATTTT. Its protein is CASSPPNQPQHF.

DNA of the CDR3: TGCGCCAGCAGCTTGGCGGGGACAGGGGGCATTTCAGATACGCAGTATTTT. This translates into CASSLAGTGGISDTQYF. The chain carries TRBV5-1 and TRBJ2-3, with 12 bases aligning to TRBD1. Trimming cost V 0 bases and J 4 bases; bases outside gene matches: 6. CDR3 length equals 17 residues. Germline V gene sequence: CDR1 SGHRS, CDR2 YFSETQ. Using reference TRBV5-1 and TRBJ2-3 for the parts outside the CDR3, the full variable domain is KAGVTQTPRYLIKTRGQQVTLSCSPISGHRSVSWYQQTPGQGLQFLFEYFSETQRNKGNFPGRFSGRQFSNSRSEMNVSTLELGDSALYLCASSLAGTGGISDTQYFGPGTRLTVL.

The genes are TRBV7-2 and TRBJ2-7; no definite D call. The germline V gene has CDR1 SGHTA and CDR2 FQGNSA. The V end was cut by 4 bases, the J end by 6 bases, with 10 bases between. This CDR3 has 12 amino acids. CDR3 residues: CASSSTWGEQYF. The CDR3 DNA reads TGTGCCAGCAGCTCAACGTGGGGCGAGCAGTACTTC.

The chain uses TRBV28 and TRBJ2-1; a possible D gene is TRBD2 (5 bases). This CDR3 has 16 amino acids. V was shortened by 3 bases and J by 3 bases, with 15 bases between the two germline ends. Germline V lookup: CDR1 MDHEN, CDR2 SYDVKM. The CDR3: CASSFVFNEGYNEQFF. DNA for the CDR3: TGTGCCAGCAGTTTCGTTTTTAATGAGGGCTACAATGAGCAGTTCTTC.

V is TRBV18 and J is TRBJ1-2, with 12 bases aligning to TRBD1. Losses at the gene ends were 3 bases for V and 3 bases for J; bases not matched to a gene: 8. Germline V CDR1 and CDR2: KGHSH, LQKENI. This CDR3 contains 17 residues. The chain's CDR3 is CASSPGPGQGADYGYTF. The CDR3 region has the DNA TGTGCCAGCTCACCGGGGCCGGGACAGGGGGCCGACTATGGCTACACCTTC.

The chain recombines TRBV4-3 with TRBJ2-7; TRBD1 is a possible D gene (5 bases). The V end lost 2 bases, the J end lost 3 bases, and 11 bases lay between the germline ends. The CDR3 spans 14 residues. The germline gives CDR1 LGHNA, CDR2 YSLEER. In nucleotides, the CDR3 is TGCGCCAGCAGCCAATCCCAGGGAAACTACGAGCAGTACTTC. Protein product: CASSQSQGNYEQYF.

Comment on this clone: The conserved phenylalanine or tryptophan normally closing the CDR3 is absent here, so this likely arose from a read error. For the CDR3, the DNA is TGTGCCAGTAGTACGCCAGATCGAAAAGCTTTCCTT. This codes for CASSTPDRKAFL. The rearrangement links TRBV19 to TRBJ1-1; D remains ambiguous. V lost 4 bases and J 9 bases, leaving 12 bases between the germline ends. Germline V gene sequence: CDR1 LNHDA, CDR2 SQIVND (reference sequence). The CDR3 contains 12 residues.

The V and J genes are TRBV18 and TRBJ2-6, with D possibly TRBD2 on 5 matching bases. V shed 4 bases and J shed 0 bases, with 19 bases lying between them. CDR1 KGHSH and CDR2 LQKENI come from the germline V gene. The CDR3 has 19 residues. The CDR3 reads CASSLRTLGGDSGANVLTF. CDR3 coding DNA: TGTGCCAGCTCACTTAGGACTCTCGGTGGGGACTCTGGGGCCAACGTCCTGACTTTC.

J is TRBJ1-5 and V is TRBV30; the match to TRBD1 covers 10 bases. The CDR3 consists of 15 residues. CDR1 is GTSNPN and CDR2 is SVGIG in the germline V gene (reference sequence). Losses at the gene ends were 8 bases for V and 4 bases for J; bases not matched to a gene: 11. The DNA for the CDR3 is TGTGCCGCAAAAAGAGGGACAGGGGAAAATCAGCCCCAGCATTTT. This sequence encodes CAAKRGTGENQPQHF.

This clone appeared a few times. The rearrangement uses TRBV28 and TRBJ2-1; 10 bases align to TRBD2. Germline assignment: CDR1 MDHEN and CDR2 SYDVKM. This CDR3 has 15 residues. With 2 bases clipped from V and 12 bases from J, the junction kept 10 bases outside the gene matches. CDR3 amino acids: CASSLSIAGGLGQFF. The CDR3 coding sequence is TGTGCCAGCAGTTTAAGTATAGCGGGAGGTCTCGGGCAGTTCTTC. The full variable domain, with the rest looked up from reference TRBV28 and TRBJ2-1, is DVKVTQSSRYLVKRTGEKVFLECVQDMDHENMFWYRQDPGLGLRLIYFSYDVKMKEKGDIPEGYSVSREKKERFSLILESASTNQTSMYLCASSLSIAGGLGQFFGPGTRLTVL.